These 15 T cell receptor beta chains were sequenced from one sample in a study of identical twins. TCRdb redid the calling of the 5' RACE reads with MiXCR, one entry per CDR3 protein. The sample yields over 550,000 distinct CDR3 sequences, about 7% seen once. In addition, the sample was reused for a study of yellow fever vaccine responses in identical twins.

Sample: PBMCs. The source is a woman under 30 in good health.

In this sample, this clonotype turned up a few times. The chain uses TRBV20-1 and TRBJ1-6; the D gene is possibly TRBD1 (6 bases). There are 13 residues in the CDR3. Per the germline V gene, CDR1 is DFQATT and CDR2 is SNEGSKA (reference sequence). V shed 6 bases and J shed 10 bases, with 16 bases lying between them. CDR3 in DNA: TGCAGTGCAGTTGGACAGTCGGGATCACCCCTCCACTTT. It codes for CSAVGQSGSPLHF.

This clonotype has a count of ten or more. The rearrangement joins TRBV12-3 or TRBV12-4 to TRBJ2-7; D unclear. V was cut by 10 bases and J by 2 bases, with 12 bases left in between. The CDR3 loop spans 12 amino acids. In DNA form, the CDR3 reads TGTGCCACCCAGAGAGGTACCTACGAGCAGTACTTC. This sequence encodes CATQRGTYEQYF.

This clonotype appeared many times. The genes are TRBV12-3 or TRBV12-4 and TRBJ2-2, with a weak D call TRBD1 (6 bases). Trimming took 5 bases from V and 1 from J, leaving 11 bases between them. The length of the CDR3 is 15 residues. The CDR3 bases are TGTGCCAGCAGTGTTCAGACAGGGAACACCGGGGAGCTGTTTTTT. It specifies CASSVQTGNTGELFF.

This clonotype was found many times. The gene calls are TRBV7-9 and TRBJ1-2; D not resolved. CDR1 is SEHNR, CDR2 FQNEAQ, per germline (reference sequence). The length of the CDR3 is 16 residues. The V gene lost 0 bases and the J gene lost 4 bases, with 15 bases spanning the gap. The CDR3 reads CASSLAAGGKGYGYTF. CDR3 nucleotides: TGTGCCAGCAGCTTAGCCGCGGGTGGGAAGGGCTATGGCTACACCTTC. Full variable domain (missing parts from reference TRBV7-9 and TRBJ1-2): DTGVSQNPRHKITKRGQNVTFRCDPISEHNRLYWYRQTLGQGPEFLTYFQNEAQLEKSRLLSDRFSAERPKGSFSTLEIQRTEQGDSAMYLCASSLAAGGKGYGYTFGSGTRLTVV.

This clonotype appeared a few times. The conserved phenylalanine or tryptophan normally closing the CDR3 is absent here, so this likely arose from a read error. The limits of the CDR3 on the DNA are not certain, so only TCRdb's listed CDR3 is given. The J gene is TRBJ2-1, the V gene TRBV9; the D call in the table, TRBD2, was not verified against the DNA. 11 amino acids form the CDR3, both terminal residues included. Germline V gene lookup returns CDR1 SGDLS and CDR2 YYNGEE. Here the CDR3 reads CASSVPGLLSL.

This chain joins TRBV7-9 and TRBJ2-7, with D uncertain. Germline loops: CDR1 SEHNR, CDR2 FQNEAQ (reference sequence). The CDR3 contains 13 residues. The germline V and J ends were trimmed by 1 base and 3 bases, with 7 bases remaining between them. The chain's CDR3 is CASSLGSNYEQYV. CDR3 DNA sequence: TGTGCCAGCAGCTTAGGATCGAACTACGAGCAGTACGTC.

In this sample, this clonotype turned up a few times. The gene calls are TRBV12-3 or TRBV12-4 and TRBJ2-5, with D perhaps TRBD1 (6 bases). The CDR3 loop spans 13 amino acids. V lost 7 bases, J lost 5 bases, and 14 bases lay in between. CDR3 sequence reads: CASKKDRWETQYF. The CDR3 nucleotides read TGTGCCAGCAAAAAAGACAGGTGGGAGACCCAGTACTTC.

This clonotype was observed a few times. This rearrangement joins TRBV6-2 or TRBV6-3 to TRBJ1-1; no clear D gene. CDR3 length equals 14 residues. The germline V gene has CDR1 MNHEY and CDR2 SVGEGT. V lost 0 bases and J lost 1, with 6 bases in between. This CDR3 is CASSYSGKNTEAFF. CDR3 in DNA: TGTGCCAGCAGTTACTCGGGAAAGAACACTGAAGCTTTCTTT.

This chain joins TRBV5-1 and TRBJ2-1; TRBD2 matches at 11 bases. The J segment lost 4 bases and the V segment lost 3 bases, leaving 6 bases of the junction unmatched. This CDR3 comprises 16 residues. Germline lookup yields CDR1 SGHRS and CDR2 YFSETQ. CDR3 coding DNA: TGCGCCAGCAGCTCGCGACTAGCGGGAAGGTACAATGAGCAGTTCTTC. This encodes CASSSRLAGRYNEQFF.

There are many counts of this clonotype. The V and J genes are TRBV12-3 or TRBV12-4 and TRBJ2-5; D unresolved. V was clipped by 8 bases and J by 5 bases, with 9 bases between them. The CDR3 contains 11 residues. The CDR3: CASRPPETQYF. The CDR3 nucleotides read TGTGCCAGCCGACCGCCCGAGACCCAGTACTTC.

The chain has TRBV12-3 or TRBV12-4 and TRBJ2-4, with TRBD2 as a possible D gene (6 bases). V lost 5 bases and J 15 bases, leaving 17 bases between the germline ends. The CDR3 runs 12 residues. The CDR3 DNA reads TGTGCCAGCAGTACCGGGACTCCCACCCCGTACTTC. Translated, it gives CASSTGTPTPYF.

There are many counts of this clonotype. The chain uses TRBV5-1 and TRBJ2-5; 9 bases align to TRBD2. Germline CDR1 and CDR2: SGHRS and YFSETQ. V shed 2 bases and J 9 bases; nucleotides not matched to a gene: 5. This CDR3 region has 13 residues. The CDR3 bases are TGCGCCAGCAGCTTCCCGACTAGCGGACCCCAGTACTTC. It encodes CASSFPTSGPQYF.

This clonotype has at least ten counts. The V call is TRBV7-9, the J call TRBJ2-5, with D hard to call. Trimming removed 3 bases at V and 5 bases at J, with 13 bases between. Germline CDR1 SEHNR, CDR2 FQNEAQ (reference sequence). CDR3 length: 14 residues. The CDR3 nucleotides are TGTGCCAGCAGCTTTCCGCGACATCGGGAGACCCAGTACTTC. This encodes CASSFPRHRETQYF.

This clonotype was seen ten or more times. The chain employs TRBV10-3 and TRBJ1-2; D unclear. The CDR3 has 11 amino acids. Trimming pared 11 bases from V and 3 bases from J, leaving 10 bases between. The germline V gene has CDR1 ENHRY and CDR2 SYGVKD. This chain's CDR3 is CAPNYHYGYTF. The CDR3 DNA is TGTGCCCCCAATTATCACTATGGCTACACCTTC.

This clonotype was seen a handful of times. The J gene is TRBJ2-7, the V gene TRBV11-1, with 13 bases fitting TRBD2. This CDR3 is 15 amino acids long. CDR1 is SGHAT and CDR2 is FQDESV in the germline V gene (reference sequence). V shed 5 bases, J shed 5 bases, and the junction held 6 bases outside the gene matches. The CDR3 region has the DNA TGTGCCAGCAGCCCTTGGACTAGCGGGAGTGACGAGCAGTACTTC. Translation gives CASSPWTSGSDEQYF. The full variable domain, its missing parts supplied by reference TRBV11-1 and TRBJ2-7, is EAEVAQSPRYKITEKSQAVAFWCDPISGHATLYWYRQILGQGPELLVQFQDESVVDDSQLPKDRFSAERLKGVDSTLKIQPAELGDSAMYLCASSPWTSGSDEQYFGPGTRLTVT.